The 25 T cell receptor beta chains below all came from one sample that was sequenced in a study of T cell changes during pregnancy in multiple sclerosis. Sequencing used immunoSEQ multiplex PCR; TCRdb keeps in-frame clones, though not all of them. The table includes over 70,000 clones, 92% detected once. This material consisted of peripheral blood, taken in the third trimester of pregnancy. The receptors here all came from a female donor in good health, enrolled as a control in a pregnancy study.

J is TRBJ1-4 and V is TRBV7-9; D gene ambiguous. CDR1 is SEHNR, CDR2 FQNEAQ, per germline (reference sequence). Trimming shortened V by 5 bases and J by 4 bases, and 8 bases separated the two germline ends. The CDR3 runs 13 residues. This CDR3 reads CASSLGVNEKLFF. In nucleotides, the CDR3 is TGTGCCAGCAGCCTAGGAGTTAATGAAAAACTGTTTTTT.

The chain uses TRBV14 and TRBJ1-2; 8 bases line up with TRBD1. The CDR3 length is 16 residues. Trimming cost V 1 base and J 3 bases; bases outside gene matches: 7. Germline V gene data show CDR1 as SGHDN and CDR2 as FVKESK. The CDR3 DNA reads TGTGCCAGCAGCCAAGTCCGGGACAGGACGGACTATGGCTACACCTTC. Translated: CASSQVRDRTDYGYTF.

The rearrangement uses TRBV5-4 and TRBJ2-1, with 7 positions matching TRBD2. With V trimmed by 4 bases and J by 4 bases, 11 bases remained unmatched. There are 16 residues in the CDR3. Germline CDR1 reads SGHNT; CDR2 reads YYREEE (reference sequence). DNA of the CDR3: TGTGCCAGCAGCCCCCGGGCTAGCGGTGGATACAATGAGCAGTTCTTC. This encodes CASSPRASGGYNEQFF.

J is TRBJ2-2 and V is TRBV5-1; 7 bases are shared with TRBD1. V dropped 5 bases and J dropped 1; count of bases not matched to a gene: 8. The CDR3 covers 16 residues. Germline assignment: CDR1 SGHRS and CDR2 YFSETQ. CDR3 in DNA: TGCGCCAGCAGAAAGCCGGGACAGCAGAACACCGGGGAGCTGTTTTTT. Protein sequence: CASRKPGQQNTGELFF.

This chain connects TRBV11-3 to TRBJ2-1; 11 nucleotides match TRBD2. CDR1 and CDR2 (germline): SGHNT, YENEEA. The CDR3 extends over 17 amino acids. Trimming at V came to 4 bases and at J to 1 base, leaving 6 bases not matched to a gene. The CDR3 nucleotides read TGTGCCAGCAGCTCCGGACTAGCGGGCCGATCCTACAATGAGCAGTTCTTC. This translates into CASSSGLAGRSYNEQFF.

V usage is TRBV2 and J usage is TRBJ2-7; 8 bases fit TRBD2. The CDR3 spans 16 residues. Germline V gives CDR1 SNHLY, CDR2 FYNNEI. Losses at the gene ends were 4 bases for V and 2 bases for J; bases not matched to a gene: 10. The CDR3: CASSGQGLGRTYEQYF. The CDR3 region has the DNA TGTGCCAGCAGTGGCCAGGGACTAGGACGGACCTACGAGCAGTACTTC.

The DNA for the CDR3 is TGTGCCAGCAGTCAAGGAGGGAGCAATCAGCCCCAGCATTTT. This codes for CASSQGGSNQPQHF. This chain links TRBV28 with TRBJ1-5; no clear D gene. CDR1 and CDR2 from the germline V gene are MDHEN and SYDVKM. CDR3 size: 14 residues. The ends were cut back, 5 bases at V and 1 base at J, with 9 bases in the middle.

V usage is TRBV4-3 and J usage is TRBJ2-7; the match to TRBD2 covers 8 bases. Germline CDR1 LGHNA, CDR2 YSLEER. This CDR3 has 16 residues. The V segment lost 4 bases and the J segment 2 bases; nucleotides outside the gene matches: 10. The chain's CDR3 is CASSPSTSGGAYEQYF. As DNA, the CDR3 is TGCGCCAGCAGCCCCTCCACTAGCGGAGGGGCCTACGAGCAGTACTTC.

This clone was counted at least ten times. The genes are TRBV6-1 and TRBJ2-5; 7 nucleotides align to TRBD2. The CDR3 sequence is 15 residues long. Germline CDR1 is MNHNS and CDR2 is SASEGT. The V gene end was trimmed by 2 bases and the J gene end by 2 bases; junction bases not matched to a gene: 5. The CDR3 is CASSELSGGQETQYF. The CDR3 nucleotides are TGTGCCAGCAGTGAACTCTCCGGGGGGCAAGAGACCCAGTACTTC.

The chain links TRBV7-2 to TRBJ2-3, with 10 bases that match TRBD2. Germline CDR1 reads SGHTA; CDR2 reads FQGNSA. This CDR3 comprises 18 residues. The junction had 13 bases not matched to a gene; V was cut back by 2 bases and J by 5 bases. CDR3 in DNA: TGTGCCAGCAGCTTAAAGCCTACACTTACTAGCGGGGTAGATACGCAGTATTTT. Translated: CASSLKPTLTSGVDTQYF.

V usage is TRBV4-2 and J usage is TRBJ2-5; D is perhaps TRBD1 (6 bases). The V end was cut by 2 bases, the J end by 0 bases, with 7 bases between. The germline CDR1 and CDR2 sequences are LGHNA and YNFKEQ. The CDR3 is 14 residues long. In nucleotides, the CDR3 is TGTGCCAGCAGCCAACAGGGGTACCAAGAGACCCAGTACTTC. Amino acids: CASSQQGYQETQYF.

This clone was recorded once. The chain couples TRBV4-2 to TRBJ1-2; D may be TRBD1 (6 bases). CDR3 length equals 14 residues. Germline loops: CDR1 LGHNA, CDR2 YNFKEQ. Trimming removed 0 bases at V and 5 bases at J, with 10 bases between. Written as DNA, the CDR3 is TGTGCCAGCAGCCAAGACTCACAGGGTTATGGCTACACCTTC. As protein: CASSQDSQGYGYTF.

V usage is TRBV4-1 and J usage is TRBJ2-5; 12 nucleotides match TRBD2. This CDR3 comprises 16 residues. CDR1 is MGHRA and CDR2 is YSYEKL in the germline V gene. V lost 4 bases and J lost 4; bases outside the gene matches: 7. This CDR3 reads CASSPRLAGGPETQYF. In nucleotides, the CDR3 is TGCGCCAGCAGCCCACGGCTAGCGGGGGGGCCAGAGACCCAGTACTTC.

This clone appeared a single time. The V gene is TRBV19, the J gene TRBJ1-4; 7 bases map to TRBD1. The CDR3 extends over 15 amino acids. Germline trimming cut 4 bases from V and 7 bases from J; bases unmatched to any gene: 9. Germline lookup yields CDR1 LNHDA and CDR2 SQIVND (reference sequence). The CDR3 protein is CASSRLRGIAEKLFF. CDR3 bases: TGTGCCAGTAGTAGACTCAGGGGGATCGCTGAAAAACTGTTTTTT.

This clone has a single count. J is TRBJ1-1 and V is TRBV7-9; no definite D call. Germline CDR1 reads SEHNR; CDR2 reads FQNEAQ (reference sequence). This CDR3 contains 14 residues. V was clipped by 7 bases and J by 1 base, with 13 bases between them. The CDR3 reads CASNREQRNTEAFF. Here the CDR3 DNA reads TGTGCCAGCAACCGGGAACAGAGGAACACTGAAGCTTTCTTT.

The chain couples TRBV28 to TRBJ1-1, with 7 bases fitting TRBD1. Germline V gene sequence: CDR1 MDHEN, CDR2 SYDVKM. Trimming cost V 7 bases and J 6 bases; bases outside gene matches: 5. The CDR3 consists of 12 residues. DNA for the CDR3: TGTGCCAGCATTAACAGGGGCGCTGAAGCTTTCTTT. This encodes CASINRGAEAFF. The full variable domain, rest sourced from reference TRBV28 and TRBJ1-1, is DVKVTQSSRYLVKRTGEKVFLECVQDMDHENMFWYRQDPGLGLRLIYFSYDVKMKEKGDIPEGYSVSREKKERFSLILESASTNQTSMYLCASINRGAEAFFGQGTRLTVV.

The V call is TRBV4-2, the J call TRBJ2-5, with a tentative D call TRBD2 (5 bases). CDR1 and CDR2 from the germline V gene are LGHNA and YNFKEQ. The CDR3 length is 16 residues. V lost 0 bases and J lost 3, with 14 bases in between. CDR3 DNA: TGTGCCAGCAGCCAAGATTCGCCGCGGGCGAAAGAGACCCAGTACTTC. Translating gives CASSQDSPRAKETQYF.

This clone was seen a single time. The rearrangement links TRBV5-6 to TRBJ2-7, with 9 bases lining up with TRBD1. Germline CDR1 is SGHDT and CDR2 is YYEEEE. The J segment lost 2 bases and the V segment lost 4 bases, leaving 13 bases of the junction unmatched. This CDR3 contains 17 residues. In DNA, the CDR3 is TGTGCCAGCAGCGGAACTGGGGAGGACAGGGGTCCCTACGAGCAGTACTTC. This codes for CASSGTGEDRGPYEQYF.

The gene calls are TRBV18 and TRBJ1-2; D uncertain. Germline-derived CDR1 and CDR2 are KGHSH and LQKENI. Trimming removed 3 bases from V and 6 bases from J, with 20 bases in between. The CDR3 sequence is 16 residues long. This CDR3 reads CASSPALNRTIHGYTF. CDR3 bases: TGTGCCAGCTCACCGGCTCTCAACCGAACTATCCATGGCTACACCTTC.

This clone was seen just once. The chain is built from TRBV7-8 and TRBJ2-1; TRBD2 matches at 7 bases. This CDR3 spans 13 amino acids. The trim removed 6 bases at V and 10 bases at J, leaving 9 bases unmatched. Germline-derived CDR1 and CDR2 are SGHVS and FQNEAQ. The CDR3 region is CASRVGGSGEQFF. CDR3 bases: TGTGCCAGCAGGGTGGGAGGGAGCGGGGAGCAGTTCTTC.

The gene calls are TRBV19 and TRBJ2-1; 8 bases align to TRBD2. Germline assignment: CDR1 LNHDA and CDR2 SQIVND (reference sequence). This CDR3 has 18 amino acids. J gave up 7 bases and V 5 bases, and 19 bases lay outside the gene matches. Written as DNA, the CDR3 is TGTGCCAGTAGTTCGCGGACTAGCCAAATCTTTCTAAGGAATGAGCAGTTCTTC. Translated, it gives CASSSRTSQIFLRNEQFF.

The V call is TRBV27, the J call TRBJ1-1, with 9 bases lining up with TRBD1. Unmatched junction bases numbered 2, after V lost 6 bases and J lost 0 bases. CDR3 length equals 14 residues. Looked up from germline, CDR1 is MNHEY and CDR2 is SMNVEV (reference sequence). CDR3 nucleotides: TGTGCCAGCAGCCACAGGGGGCTGAACACTGAAGCTTTCTTT. This gives the protein CASSHRGLNTEAFF.

This sequence joins TRBV6-5 and TRBJ1-1; 10 bases match TRBD1. There are 14 residues in the CDR3. After removal of 7 bases from V and 7 bases from J, the junction contained 9 bases not matched to a gene. The germline CDR1 and CDR2 sequences are MNHEY and SVGAGI. For the CDR3, the DNA is TGTGCCAGCAACCCGACAGGGGGCGAAGATGAAGCTTTCTTT. The encoded protein is CASNPTGGEDEAFF.

The chain recombines TRBV28 with TRBJ2-7, with D maybe TRBD1 (6 bases). Per germline, CDR1 MDHEN and CDR2 SYDVKM. The V end was cut by 11 bases, the J end by 2 bases, with 16 bases between. The CDR3 is 13 amino acids. The CDR3 loop reads CAAQGQGTYEQYF. For the CDR3, the DNA is TGTGCCGCCCAGGGGCAGGGAACCTACGAGCAGTACTTC. Filled out from reference TRBV28 and TRBJ2-7, the complete variable domain reads DVKVTQSSRYLVKRTGEKVFLECVQDMDHENMFWYRQDPGLGLRLIYFSYDVKMKEKGDIPEGYSVSREKKERFSLILESASTNQTSMYLCAAQGQGTYEQYFGPGTRLTVT.

The chain joins TRBV5-5 to TRBJ1-3; the match to TRBD1 covers 7 bases. The V gene's germline CDR1 is SGHKS and CDR2 YYEKEE (reference sequence). This CDR3 region has 18 residues. V lost 3 bases to trimming and J lost 0 bases; unmatched junction nucleotides: 12. The CDR3 DNA follows: TGTGCCAGCAGCTCGGTTTACAGGGGCTTGTTCTCTGGAAACACCATATATTTT. It codes for CASSSVYRGLFSGNTIYF.